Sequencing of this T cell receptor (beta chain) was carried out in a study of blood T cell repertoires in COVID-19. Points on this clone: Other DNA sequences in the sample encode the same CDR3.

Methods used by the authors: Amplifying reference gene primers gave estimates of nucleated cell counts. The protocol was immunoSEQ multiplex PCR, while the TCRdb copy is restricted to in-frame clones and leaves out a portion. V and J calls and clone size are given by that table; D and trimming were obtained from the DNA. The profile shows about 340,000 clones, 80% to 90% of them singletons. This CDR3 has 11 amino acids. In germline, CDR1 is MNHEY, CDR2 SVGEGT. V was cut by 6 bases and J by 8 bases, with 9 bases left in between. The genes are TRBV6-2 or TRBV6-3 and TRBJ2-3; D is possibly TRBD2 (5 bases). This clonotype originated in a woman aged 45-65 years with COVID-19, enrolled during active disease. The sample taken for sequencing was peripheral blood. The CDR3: CASSREGTQYF. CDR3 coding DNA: TGTGCCAGCAGCCGTGAGGGTACGCAGTATTTT.